These 25 T cell receptor beta chains share one sample of origin, sequenced in a study of Ad26.COV2.S vaccination and SARS-CoV-2 variants. Generated by immunoSEQ multiplex PCR, the TCRdb table keeps only in-frame clones and is missing some. The sample shows about 680,000 clones, 89% of them seen only once. The treatment denotes: some 20 received Ad26.COV2.S at low or high dose, single or two shots; 5 received placebo; per-sample allocation not given. Day 63 after the first vaccine or placebo injection was the time point for sampling. The input for sequencing was peripheral blood, taken in a trial of Ad26.COV2.S vaccine versus placebo. These receptors all come from a person aged 18-60 years who received the Ad26.COV2.S COVID-19 vaccine or a placebo.

V is TRBV30 and J is TRBJ1-4; D remains ambiguous. Trimming stripped 4 bases from V and 2 bases from J, with 8 bases between. CDR1 is GTSNPN and CDR2 is SVGIG in the germline V gene (reference sequence). The CDR3 is 13 amino acids. CDR3 coding DNA: TGTGCCTGGAATCGGGCGACTAATGAAAAACTGTTTTTT. It yields the protein CAWNRATNEKLFF.

V gene TRBV18 combines with J gene TRBJ1-1; D unresolved. Trimming left V 3 bases short and J 3 bases short, with 20 bases between. The germline V gene encodes CDR1 KGHSH and CDR2 LQKENI. The CDR3 is made up of 17 amino acids. The CDR3 loop is CASSPRAQGQAYTEAFF. Written as DNA, the CDR3 is TGTGCCAGCTCACCGCGAGCGCAAGGGCAGGCGTACACTGAAGCTTTCTTT. Looking up the rest from reference TRBV18 and TRBJ1-1 gives the full variable domain: NAGVMQNPRHLVRRRGQEARLRCSPMKGHSHVYWYRQLPEEGLKFMVYLQKENIIDESGMPKERFSAEFPKEGPSILRIQQVVRGDSAAYFCASSPRAQGQAYTEAFFGQGTRLTVV.

This chain connects TRBV12-5 to TRBJ1-5; no definite D call. Germline V gene lookup returns CDR1 LGHNT and CDR2 FRNRAP. The CDR3 spans 13 residues. V gave up 7 bases and J gave up 0 bases, with 7 bases separating them. CDR3 protein: CASAATSNQPQHF. The CDR3 DNA reads as TGTGCTAGTGCCGCAACTAGCAATCAGCCCCAGCATTTT. Combining the CDR3 with reference TRBV12-5 and TRBJ1-5 gives the whole variable domain DARVTQTPRHKVTEMGQEVTMRCQPILGHNTVFWYRQTMMQGLELLAYFRNRAPLDDSGMPKDRFSAEMPDATLATLKIQPSEPRDSAVYFCASAATSNQPQHFGDGTRLSIL.

This clone was observed a single time. The V gene is TRBV6-2 or TRBV6-3, the J gene TRBJ1-1; no firm D call. This CDR3 spans 14 amino acids. Trimming left V 5 bases short and J 4 bases short, with 14 bases between. CDR1 and CDR2 (germline): MNHEY, SVGEGT. The CDR3 DNA follows: TGTGCCAGCAGTCGTGCCCAACTGGGCACTGAAGCTTTCTTT. This gives the protein CASSRAQLGTEAFF.

The gene calls are TRBV6-5 and TRBJ1-4; no clear D gene. The germline gives CDR1 MNHEY, CDR2 SVGAGI. V shed 2 bases and J shed 7 bases, with 8 bases lying between them. This CDR3 has 13 amino acids. The CDR3 is CASSYRGGEKLFF. The CDR3 nucleotides are TGTGCCAGCAGTTACCGGGGAGGTGAAAAACTGTTTTTT.

This rearrangement joins TRBV18 to TRBJ2-2; D is possibly TRBD2 (5 bases). The CDR3 runs to 15 residues. V lost 6 bases, J lost 6 bases, and 17 bases lay in between. CDR1 is KGHSH, CDR2 LQKENI, per germline. CDR3 residues: CASSKPGERAGELFF. CDR3 in DNA: TGTGCCAGCTCCAAACCCGGGGAAAGGGCCGGGGAGCTGTTTTTT.

The chain joins TRBV5-4 to TRBJ2-1; 10 bases line up with TRBD2. CDR1 is SGHNT, CDR2 YYREEE, per germline (reference sequence). J gave up 7 bases and V 4 bases, and 11 bases lay outside the gene matches. The CDR3 contains 16 residues. In DNA, the CDR3 is TGTGCCAGCAGCCAGGTCCTAGCGGGAGCTTTAAATGAGCAGTTCTTC. The encoded protein is CASSQVLAGALNEQFF.

This clone has a single count. The rearrangement links TRBV15 to TRBJ2-3; the D call may be TRBD1 or TRBD2 (5 bases each). CDR3 length equals 14 residues. Germline V gene lookup returns CDR1 LNHNV and CDR2 YYDKDF (reference sequence). Trimming pared 0 bases from V and 5 bases from J, leaving 9 bases between. CDR3 amino acids: CATSRESGRDTQYF. CDR3 DNA: TGTGCCACCAGCAGAGAATCAGGGAGAGATACGCAGTATTTT.

This chain links TRBV6-2 or TRBV6-3 with TRBJ2-7; TRBD1 matches at 7 bases. Germline-derived CDR1 and CDR2 are MNHEY and SVGEGT. Trimming took 6 bases from V and 2 from J; bases not matched to a gene: 7. The CDR3 is 14 amino acids. CDR3 nucleotides: TGTGCCAGCAGCTCGTCGCAGGGGGCCTACGAGCAGTACTTC. This codes for CASSSSQGAYEQYF.

The chain is built from TRBV10-2 and TRBJ1-4; D unresolved. Trimming left V 2 bases short and J 5 bases short, with 3 bases between. This CDR3 region has 12 residues. CDR1 and CDR2 (germline): WSHSY, SAAADI. The CDR3 coding sequence is TGCGCCAGCAGTGAGGGGAATGAAAAACTGTTTTTT. Translated, it gives CASSEGNEKLFF.

The rearrangement joins TRBV2 to TRBJ2-5, with 8 positions matching TRBD1. V lost 6 bases to trimming and J lost 0 bases; unmatched junction nucleotides: 3. The CDR3 covers 14 residues. CDR1 is SNHLY, CDR2 FYNNEI, per germline. This CDR3 reads CASSRDRNQETQYF. CDR3 bases: TGTGCCAGCAGCCGGGACAGGAACCAAGAGACCCAGTACTTC.

The chain has TRBV4-2 and TRBJ1-2; TRBD1 might be the D (6 bases). Trimming pared 1 base from V and 3 bases from J, leaving 12 bases between. The CDR3 totals 15 residues. Germline V gene data show CDR1 as LGHNA and CDR2 as YNFKEQ. CDR3 residues: CASSQVDSGDYGYTF. The CDR3 DNA reads TGTGCCAGCAGCCAAGTGGACAGCGGGGACTATGGCTACACCTTC.

V and J are TRBV5-6 and TRBJ2-7; D call uncertain. The CDR3 sequence is 13 residues long. V gave up 2 bases and J gave up 2 bases, with 8 bases separating them. CDR1 is SGHDT and CDR2 is YYEEEE in the germline V gene. CDR3 residues: CASSLGGTYEQYF. The CDR3, as DNA: TGTGCCAGCAGCTTAGGTGGGACCTACGAGCAGTACTTC.

This chain connects TRBV6-5 to TRBJ1-1; 7 bases fit TRBD1. Germline loops: CDR1 MNHEY, CDR2 SVGAGI. V shed 5 bases and J 7 bases; nucleotides not matched to a gene: 7. The CDR3 totals 13 residues. The CDR3, as DNA: TGTGCCAGCAGTAGACAGGGCCAGGGTGAAGCTTTCTTT. Protein: CASSRQGQGEAFF.

This clone was recorded only once. V is TRBV7-9 and J is TRBJ1-2; tentatively, D is TRBD1 (5 bases). V shed 4 bases and J shed 0 bases, with 18 bases lying between them. This CDR3 has 17 residues. Germline-derived CDR1 and CDR2 are SEHNR and FQNEAQ (reference sequence). CDR3 sequence reads: CASSSTDGADPNYGYTF. DNA of the CDR3: TGTGCCAGCAGCTCTACGGACGGGGCCGACCCTAACTATGGCTACACCTTC. Full variable domain (remainder filled in from reference TRBV7-9 and TRBJ1-2): DTGVSQNPRHKITKRGQNVTFRCDPISEHNRLYWYRQTLGQGPEFLTYFQNEAQLEKSRLLSDRFSAERPKGSFSTLEIQRTEQGDSAMYLCASSSTDGADPNYGYTFGSGTRLTVV.

The CDR3 DNA is TGCAGTGCCCCGAGTGAAACTGAAGCTTTCTTT. This sequence encodes CSAPSETEAFF. The chain employs TRBV20-1 and TRBJ1-1; no reliable D call. Per the germline V gene, CDR1 is DFQATT and CDR2 is SNEGSKA (reference sequence). V lost 6 bases to trimming and J lost 5 bases, with 10 bases between them. This CDR3 has 11 residues.

This clone was detected only once. The chain couples TRBV10-3 to TRBJ2-1, with TRBD1 matching over 8 bases. Germline V gives CDR1 ENHRY, CDR2 SYGVKD. V lost 0 bases and J lost 3; bases outside the gene matches: 4. This CDR3 is built from 16 residues. DNA for the CDR3: TGTGCCATCAGTGAGTCAGTAGGACAGGGCTACAATGAGCAGTTCTTC. This codes for CAISESVGQGYNEQFF.

This clone was picked up one time. V gene TRBV30 combines with J gene TRBJ1-5, with no clear D. The CDR3 extends over 12 amino acids. V lost 2 bases to trimming and J lost 6 bases, with 8 bases between them. CDR1 and CDR2 from the germline V gene are GTSNPN and SVGIG (reference sequence). This CDR3 reads CAWSFMGQPQHF. CDR3 DNA sequence: TGTGCCTGGAGTTTTATGGGTCAGCCCCAGCATTTT.

The chain is built from TRBV5-1 and TRBJ2-2; D is undetermined. Germline loops: CDR1 SGHRS, CDR2 YFSETQ. This CDR3 has 15 residues. V was cut by 0 bases and J by 6 bases, with 12 bases left in between. The CDR3 DNA reads as TGCGCCAGCAGCTTGGTCGGGTCCGGCCCCGGGGAGCTGTTTTTT. Amino acid sequence: CASSLVGSGPGELFF. Supplemented by reference TRBV5-1 and TRBJ2-2, the full variable domain reads KAGVTQTPRYLIKTRGQQVTLSCSPISGHRSVSWYQQTPGQGLQFLFEYFSETQRNKGNFPGRFSGRQFSNSRSEMNVSTLELGDSALYLCASSLVGSGPGELFFGEGSRLTVL.

The CDR3 protein is CASSLGDRVVDEQYF. The CDR3 bases are TGTGCCAGCAGCTTAGGGGACAGGGTTGTGGACGAGCAGTACTTC. This chain joins TRBV7-9 and TRBJ2-7; 9 bases are shared with TRBD1. Trimming at V came to 1 base and at J to 5 bases, leaving 6 bases not matched to a gene. The germline gives CDR1 SEHNR, CDR2 FQNEAQ (reference sequence). CDR3 length: 15 amino acids.

The rearrangement links TRBV30 to TRBJ1-5, with D uncertain. The CDR3 is 15 amino acids. Germline V lookup: CDR1 GTSNPN, CDR2 SVGIG (reference sequence). Trimming cost V 2 bases and J 7 bases, with 18 bases left between them. The DNA for the CDR3 is TGTGCCTGGAGTTCCGCGGGCCTACCCACACAGCCCCAGCATTTT. Translating gives CAWSSAGLPTQPQHF.

The chain couples TRBV5-4 to TRBJ2-1; no firm D call. The CDR3 length is 14 residues. Between the trimmed V and J ends, which lost 1 base and 5 bases, there was a span of 10 bases. Germline CDR1 is SGHNT and CDR2 is YYREEE (reference sequence). CDR3 DNA sequence: TGTGCCAGCAGCTTGTCAACGGTGAACAATGAGCAGTTCTTC. This sequence encodes CASSLSTVNNEQFF.

This clone was seen only once. The chain joins TRBV28 to TRBJ2-1; no clear D. Germline assignment: CDR1 MDHEN and CDR2 SYDVKM. The CDR3 is 16 residues long. Trimming removed 2 bases at V and 1 base at J, with 12 bases between. CDR3: CASSLEPLVSYNEQFF. The CDR3, as DNA: TGTGCCAGCAGTTTAGAGCCGCTAGTTTCCTACAATGAGCAGTTCTTC.

The chain recombines TRBV18 with TRBJ2-7; 13 bases align to TRBD2. V shed 2 bases, J shed 1 base, and the junction held 2 bases outside the gene matches. The CDR3 covers 16 residues. Germline CDR1 is KGHSH and CDR2 is LQKENI. CDR3 nucleotides: TGTGCCAGCTCACCAGGGACTAGCGGGGTTTCCTACGAGCAGTACTTC. Its protein product is CASSPGTSGVSYEQYF.

This clone was observed once. The chain links TRBV30 to TRBJ1-2, with TRBD1 matching over 9 bases. Germline-derived CDR1 and CDR2 are GTSNPN and SVGIG (reference sequence). V shed 3 bases and J 4 bases; nucleotides not matched to a gene: 12. This CDR3 is 16 amino acids long. The CDR3 sequence is CAWSRSRTGATYGYTF. Here the CDR3 DNA reads TGTGCCTGGAGCCGATCCCGGACAGGGGCTACCTATGGCTACACCTTC.